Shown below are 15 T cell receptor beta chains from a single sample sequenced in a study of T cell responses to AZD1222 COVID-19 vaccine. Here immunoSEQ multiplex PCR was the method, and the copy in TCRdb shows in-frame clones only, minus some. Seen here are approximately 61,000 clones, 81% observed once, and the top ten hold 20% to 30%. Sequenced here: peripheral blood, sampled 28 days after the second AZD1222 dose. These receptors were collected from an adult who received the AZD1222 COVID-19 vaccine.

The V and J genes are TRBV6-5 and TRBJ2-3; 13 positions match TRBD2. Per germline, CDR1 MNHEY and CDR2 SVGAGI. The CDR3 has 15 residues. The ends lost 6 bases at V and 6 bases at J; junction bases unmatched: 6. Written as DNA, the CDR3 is TGTGCCAGCAGGACTAGCGGGAGGCCGAGCGATACGCAGTATTTT. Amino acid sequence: CASRTSGRPSDTQYF.

The CDR3 region has the DNA TGTGCCTGGAGGGCGTTGGAGGGGCCCCACGAGCAGTACTTC. It specifies CAWRALEGPHEQYF. The chain employs TRBV30 and TRBJ2-7, with a tentative D call TRBD2 (6 bases). CDR1 is GTSNPN and CDR2 is SVGIG in the germline V gene (reference sequence). The CDR3 runs 14 residues. The V end lost 3 bases, the J end lost 5 bases, and 17 bases lay between the germline ends.

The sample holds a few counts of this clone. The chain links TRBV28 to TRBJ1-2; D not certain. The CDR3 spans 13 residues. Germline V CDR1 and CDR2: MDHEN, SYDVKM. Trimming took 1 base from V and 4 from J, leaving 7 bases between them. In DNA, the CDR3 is TGTGCCAGCAGTTTATATCAACCCTATGGCTACACCTTC. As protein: CASSLYQPYGYTF.

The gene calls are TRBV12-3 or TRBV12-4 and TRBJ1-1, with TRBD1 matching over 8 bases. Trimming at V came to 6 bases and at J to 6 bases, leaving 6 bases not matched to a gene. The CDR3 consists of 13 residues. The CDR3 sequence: CASRIQGAAEAFF. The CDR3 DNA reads TGTGCCAGCAGGATTCAGGGGGCAGCTGAAGCTTTCTTT.

The CDR3 sequence: CAWSGLVEKLFF. Written as DNA, the CDR3 is TGTGCCTGGAGTGGTTTAGTTGAAAAACTGTTTTTT. The J gene is TRBJ1-4, the V gene TRBV30; D remains unclear. Germline CDR1 is GTSNPN and CDR2 is SVGIG (reference sequence). The CDR3 sequence is 12 residues long. V was clipped by 1 base and J by 7 bases, with 7 bases between them.

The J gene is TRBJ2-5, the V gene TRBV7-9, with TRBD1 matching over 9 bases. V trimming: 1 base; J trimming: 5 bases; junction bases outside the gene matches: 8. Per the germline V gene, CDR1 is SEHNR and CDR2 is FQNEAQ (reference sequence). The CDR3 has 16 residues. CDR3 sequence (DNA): TGTGCCAGCAGCTTAGGTTACAGGGGGCGTCAGGAGACCCAGTACTTC. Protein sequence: CASSLGYRGRQETQYF.

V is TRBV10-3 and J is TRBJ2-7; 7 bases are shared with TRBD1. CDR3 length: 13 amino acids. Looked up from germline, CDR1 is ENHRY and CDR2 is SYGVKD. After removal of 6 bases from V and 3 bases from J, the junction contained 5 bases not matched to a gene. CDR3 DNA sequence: TGTGCCATCAGCGGGACAGATCACTACGAGCAGTACTTC. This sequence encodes CAISGTDHYEQYF.

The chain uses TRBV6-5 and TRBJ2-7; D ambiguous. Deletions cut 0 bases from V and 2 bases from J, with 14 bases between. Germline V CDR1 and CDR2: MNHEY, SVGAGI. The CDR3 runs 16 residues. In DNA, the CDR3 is TGTGCCAGCAGTTACTCGATAACGGGCCACCCCTACGAGCAGTACTTC. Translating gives CASSYSITGHPYEQYF.

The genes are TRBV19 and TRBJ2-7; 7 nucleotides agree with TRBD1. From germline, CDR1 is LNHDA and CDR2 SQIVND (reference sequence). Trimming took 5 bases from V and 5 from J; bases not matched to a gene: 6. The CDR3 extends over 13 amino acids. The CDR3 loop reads CASSSLQGNEQYF. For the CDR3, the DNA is TGTGCCAGTAGTTCCCTACAGGGGAACGAGCAGTACTTC.

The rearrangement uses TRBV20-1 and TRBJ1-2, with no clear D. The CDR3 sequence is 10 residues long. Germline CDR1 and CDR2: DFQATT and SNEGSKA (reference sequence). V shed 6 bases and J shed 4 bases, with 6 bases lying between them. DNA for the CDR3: TGCAGTGCCCTCACCTATGGCTACACCTTC. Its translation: CSALTYGYTF.

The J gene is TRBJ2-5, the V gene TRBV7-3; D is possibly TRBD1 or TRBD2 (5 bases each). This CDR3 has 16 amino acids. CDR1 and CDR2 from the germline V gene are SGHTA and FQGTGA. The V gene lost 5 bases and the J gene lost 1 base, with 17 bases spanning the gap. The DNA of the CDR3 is TGTGCCAGCAGCAATGGACGGGGCGGGCCCCAAGAGACCCAGTACTTC. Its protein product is CASSNGRGGPQETQYF.

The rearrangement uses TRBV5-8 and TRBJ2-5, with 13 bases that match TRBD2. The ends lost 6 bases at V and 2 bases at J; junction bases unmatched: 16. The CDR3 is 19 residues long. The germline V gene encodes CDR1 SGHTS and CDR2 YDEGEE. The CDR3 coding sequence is TGTGCCAGCACCAGGTCGTGGACTAGCGGGAGTCGGGGGCAAGAGACCCAGTACTTC. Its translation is CASTRSWTSGSRGQETQYF.

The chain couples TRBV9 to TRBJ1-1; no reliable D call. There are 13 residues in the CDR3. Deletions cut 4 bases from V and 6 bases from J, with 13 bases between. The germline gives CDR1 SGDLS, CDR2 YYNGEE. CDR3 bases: TGTGCCAGCAGCCAAATTGCCTCGGCTGAAGCTTTCTTT. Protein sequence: CASSQIASAEAFF.

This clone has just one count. CDR3 protein: CASSAGTPTNEKLFF. Written as DNA, the CDR3 is TGTGCCAGCAGCGCCGGGACACCAACTAATGAAAAACTGTTTTTT. The genes are TRBV5-4 and TRBJ1-4; TRBD1 might be the D (6 bases). The V gene's germline CDR1 is SGHNT and CDR2 YYREEE (reference sequence). Trimming cost V 4 bases and J 0 bases, with 10 bases left between them. This CDR3 is 15 amino acids long.

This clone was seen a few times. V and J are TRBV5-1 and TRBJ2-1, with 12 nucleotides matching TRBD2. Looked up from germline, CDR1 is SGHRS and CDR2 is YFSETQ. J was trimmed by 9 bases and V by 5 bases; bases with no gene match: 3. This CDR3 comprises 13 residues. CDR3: CASRLAGGREQFF. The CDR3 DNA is TGCGCCAGCAGGCTAGCGGGAGGGCGTGAGCAGTTCTTC.